One sample yielded the 28 T cell receptor beta chains listed below, sequenced in a study of blood T cell repertoires in COVID-19. Measured with immunoSEQ multiplex PCR; TCRdb has only the in-frame clones, and not every one. The sample holds around 140,000 clones; 65% to 85% are singletons and the top ten take just under 2%. Sample: peripheral blood. All receptors come from a woman aged 55-69 years with acute or convalescent COVID-19.

This chain uses TRBV12-3 or TRBV12-4 with TRBJ1-2, with no clear D. There are 12 residues in the CDR3. Trimming removed 3 bases from V and 1 base from J, with 3 bases in between. CDR3 amino acids: CASSFHNYGYTF. The CDR3 coding sequence is TGTGCCAGCAGTTTTCATAACTATGGCTACACCTTC.

By share, this clone ranks as medium-sized. V and J are TRBV25-1 and TRBJ2-1; TRBD2 aligns across 8 bases. The length of the CDR3 is 11 residues. Losses at the gene ends were 8 bases for V and 10 bases for J; bases not matched to a gene: 4. In germline, CDR1 is MGHDK, CDR2 SYGVNS. CDR3 amino acids: CASSGGGEQFF. The CDR3 nucleotides are TGTGCCAGCTCGGGAGGGGGAGAGCAGTTCTTC.

This clone appeared a few times. The CDR3 protein is CSASGLAGESSYEQYF. The CDR3 DNA reads as TGCAGTGCTAGTGGGCTAGCGGGAGAGAGCTCCTACGAGCAGTACTTC. This rearrangement joins TRBV20-1 to TRBJ2-7, with 10 bases fitting TRBD2. The CDR3 totals 16 residues. From germline, CDR1 is DFQATT and CDR2 SNEGSKA (reference sequence). With 3 bases clipped from V and 0 bases from J, the junction kept 8 bases outside the gene matches.

The chain combines TRBV28 with TRBJ2-1; 8 nucleotides match TRBD2. J was trimmed by 0 bases and V by 6 bases; bases with no gene match: 10. Germline CDR1 MDHEN, CDR2 SYDVKM. There are 17 residues in the CDR3. This CDR3 reads CASRRMTGTSSYNEQFF. In DNA form, the CDR3 reads TGTGCCAGCAGACGCATGACCGGGACTAGCTCCTACAATGAGCAGTTCTTC.

The chain links TRBV9 to TRBJ1-1, with 9 positions matching TRBD1. V dropped 3 bases and J dropped 6; count of bases not matched to a gene: 9. The CDR3 is 15 amino acids. Germline V CDR1 and CDR2: SGDLS, YYNGEE. The CDR3 region has the DNA TGTGCCAGCAGCGCGTACAGGGGGCGCATCGCTGAAGCTTTCTTT. It encodes CASSAYRGRIAEAFF.

The V and J genes are TRBV6-5 and TRBJ2-5, with 9 bases fitting TRBD1. J lost 3 bases, V lost 10 bases, and 6 bases had no gene match. The germline CDR1 and CDR2 sequences are MNHEY and SVGAGI. CDR3 size: 13 residues. CDR3 sequence (DNA): TGTGCCATTATCCGGACAGGGGAAGAGACCCAGTACTTC. This translates into CAIIRTGEETQYF.

The chain carries TRBV7-9 and TRBJ1-2, with D maybe TRBD1 (5 bases). The V end lost 1 base, the J end lost 7 bases, and 13 bases lay between the germline ends. The CDR3 sequence is 14 residues long. CDR1 and CDR2 (germline): SEHNR, FQNEAQ (reference sequence). DNA of the CDR3: TGTGCCAGCAGCTTAGAAGGGGCAAGGCTTGGCTACACCTTC. This sequence encodes CASSLEGARLGYTF.

This clone was detected ten times or more. The CDR3 spells CASSYDSEVAAFF. DNA of the CDR3: TGTGCCAGCAGTTACGATTCCGAAGTGGCAGCTTTCTTT. V usage is TRBV6-2 or TRBV6-3 and J usage is TRBJ1-1; D unresolved. The CDR3 sequence is 13 residues long. Germline V CDR1 and CDR2: MNHEY, SVGEGT. The V and J ends lost 2 bases and 10 bases respectively, with 14 bases between them.

The V call is TRBV7-9, the J call TRBJ1-2; 10 nucleotides line up with TRBD1. This CDR3 is 15 amino acids long. The germline CDR1 and CDR2 sequences are SEHNR and FQNEAQ (reference sequence). J gave up 5 bases and V 1 base, and 4 bases lay outside the gene matches. The CDR3 region has the DNA TGTGCCAGCAGCTTAGAACTGGGACAGGGGTATGGCTACACCTTC. Translation: CASSLELGQGYGYTF.

CDR3 in amino acids: CASSPTDRRYGYTF. In DNA form, the CDR3 reads TGTGCCAGCAGCCCGACGGACAGGCGCTATGGCTACACCTTC. The rearrangement links TRBV3-1 (or the pseudogene TRBV3-2) to TRBJ1-2, with 7 bases lining up with TRBD1. CDR1 is LGHDT and CDR2 is YNNKEL in the germline V gene (reference sequence). The ends lost 4 bases at V and 4 bases at J; junction bases unmatched: 6. This CDR3 spans 14 amino acids.

V gene TRBV9 combines with J gene TRBJ2-1; TRBD2 matches at 7 bases. This CDR3 has 15 residues. Unmatched junction bases numbered 4, after V lost 3 bases and J lost 1 base. The V gene's germline CDR1 is SGDLS and CDR2 YYNGEE. The CDR3 spells CASSESGESYNEQFF. CDR3 bases: TGTGCCAGCAGCGAGAGCGGGGAATCCTACAATGAGCAGTTCTTC. The full variable domain, completed using reference TRBV9 and TRBJ2-1, is DSGVTQTPKHLITATGQRVTLRCSPRSGDLSVYWYQQSLDQGLQFLIQYYNGEERAKGNILERFSAQQFPDLHSELNLSSLELGDSALYFCASSESGESYNEQFFGPGTRLTVL.

This rearrangement joins TRBV28 to TRBJ2-3; the D gene is possibly TRBD2 (7 bases). This CDR3 region has 15 residues. The V end was cut by 8 bases, the J end by 1 base, with 16 bases between. The germline V gene encodes CDR1 MDHEN and CDR2 SYDVKM. The CDR3 sequence is CASHRGRGGTDTQYF. In nucleotides, the CDR3 is TGTGCCAGCCATCGGGGGAGGGGGGGCACAGATACGCAGTATTTT.

This chain joins TRBV5-1 and TRBJ2-2; unclear D gene. V was shortened by 2 bases and J by 2 bases, with 7 bases between the two germline ends. Germline loops: CDR1 SGHRS, CDR2 YFSETQ. The CDR3 consists of 14 residues. The CDR3 coding sequence is TGCGCCAGCAGCTTATCCACTAACACCGGGGAGCTGTTTTTT. Translation gives CASSLSTNTGELFF.

The chain has TRBV5-1 and TRBJ2-7; a weak D match, TRBD1 (5 bases). This CDR3 is 12 amino acids long. Germline assignment: CDR1 SGHRS and CDR2 YFSETQ. V lost 0 bases, J lost 6 bases, and 7 bases lay in between. CDR3 amino acids: CASSLVGAEQYF. CDR3 sequence (DNA): TGCGCCAGCAGCTTGGTTGGGGCCGAGCAGTACTTC.

The CDR3 here is CASSESPRSGMTEAFF. The CDR3 DNA is TGTGCCAGCAGTGAATCCCCCCGATCAGGGATGACTGAAGCTTTCTTT. This sequence joins TRBV6-1 and TRBJ1-1; a weak D match, TRBD1 (5 bases). This CDR3 has 16 residues. The V gene's germline CDR1 is MNHNS and CDR2 SASEGT. V lost 2 bases to trimming and J lost 5 bases, with 18 bases between them.

For the CDR3, the DNA is TGTGCCAGCAGCTGGACAGGGGGCGCGAAACTGTTTTTT. Protein sequence: CASSWTGGAKLFF. The chain joins TRBV2 to TRBJ1-4; 11 nucleotides agree with TRBD1. CDR1 is SNHLY, CDR2 FYNNEI, per germline. This CDR3 has 13 residues. V shed 6 bases, J shed 11 bases, and the junction held 5 bases outside the gene matches.

The V call is TRBV5-1, the J call TRBJ1-1; D uncertain. Per germline, CDR1 SGHRS and CDR2 YFSETQ. This CDR3 is built from 16 residues. Trimming cost V 0 bases and J 2 bases, with 14 bases left between them. The CDR3 here is CASSLDSLLSNTEAFF. Written as DNA, the CDR3 is TGCGCCAGCAGCTTGGACAGTCTCCTATCTAACACTGAAGCTTTCTTT.

The gene calls are TRBV7-3 and TRBJ2-7; 9 bases are a match to TRBD1. CDR3 length equals 13 residues. In germline, CDR1 is SGHTA, CDR2 FQGTGA. V shed 4 bases, J shed 6 bases, and the junction held 4 bases outside the gene matches. The CDR3 loop reads CASSSGQGLEQYF. CDR3 nucleotide sequence: TGTGCCAGCAGCTCGGGACAGGGTCTCGAGCAGTACTTC. Combining the CDR3 with reference TRBV7-3 and TRBJ2-7 gives the whole variable domain GAGVSQTPSNKVTEKGKYVELRCDPISGHTALYWYRQSLGQGPEFLIYFQGTGAADDSGLPNDRFFAVRPEGSVSTLKIQRTERGDSAVYLCASSSGQGLEQYFGPGTRLTVT.

The rearrangement uses TRBV6-5 and TRBJ1-1; TRBD1 matches 7 bases. V was pared by 7 bases and J by 5 bases, with 13 bases of the junction left unmatched. Germline V gene sequence: CDR1 MNHEY, CDR2 SVGAGI. CDR3 length: 15 amino acids. CDR3 DNA sequence: TGTGCCAGCACCCCTATAAGGGGGCTGGGGACTGAAGCTTTCTTT. The encoded protein is CASTPIRGLGTEAFF.

The rearrangement uses TRBV5-6 and TRBJ1-2, with D perhaps matching TRBD1 (5 bases). The germline V and J ends were trimmed by 2 bases and 2 bases, with 7 bases remaining between them. Germline loops: CDR1 SGHDT, CDR2 YYEEEE. This CDR3 comprises 13 residues. Here the CDR3 reads CASSFKGNYGYTF. Here the CDR3 DNA reads TGTGCCAGCAGCTTTAAGGGGAACTATGGCTACACCTTC.

The gene calls are TRBV5-4 and TRBJ2-5; 8 nucleotides align to TRBD1. Germline CDR1 reads SGHNT; CDR2 reads YYREEE (reference sequence). There are 15 residues in the CDR3. V was clipped by 2 bases and J by 4 bases; unmatched bases: 7. The CDR3 DNA reads TGTGCCAGCAGCTTCAATCAAGGACAGGGAGAGACCCAGTACTTC. It yields the protein CASSFNQGQGETQYF.

This chain uses TRBV19 with TRBJ2-1, with 13 positions matching TRBD2. V lost 3 bases and J lost 6; bases outside the gene matches: 8. This CDR3 contains 17 residues. CDR1 LNHDA and CDR2 SQIVND come from the germline V gene (reference sequence). The chain's CDR3 is CASSIYPLAGGTNEQFF. The CDR3 nucleotides are TGTGCCAGTAGTATTTACCCACTAGCGGGAGGGACCAATGAGCAGTTCTTC.

This rearrangement joins TRBV3-1 (or the pseudogene TRBV3-2) to TRBJ2-1; 7 bases map to TRBD2. Germline V gene lookup returns CDR1 LGHDT and CDR2 YNNKEL (reference sequence). The CDR3 loop spans 15 amino acids. Trimming cost V 4 bases and J 8 bases; bases outside gene matches: 11. Here the CDR3 reads CASSRGGRGRDEQFF. The CDR3 DNA follows: TGTGCCAGCAGCCGTGGCGGGAGAGGGAGGGATGAGCAGTTCTTC.

About this clone: The sample has other DNA sequences that encode this CDR3 too. The chain has TRBV5-1 and TRBJ2-1; 13 nucleotides agree with TRBD2. The V gene end was trimmed by 3 bases and the J gene end by 8 bases; junction bases not matched to a gene: 5. Germline V gene sequence: CDR1 SGHRS, CDR2 YFSETQ. The CDR3 is 15 residues long. The CDR3 sequence: CASSSGLAGVDEQFF. The CDR3 bases are TGCGCCAGCAGCTCCGGACTAGCGGGAGTCGATGAGCAGTTCTTC.

The chain is built from TRBV15 and TRBJ2-3, with 11 bases lining up with TRBD2. CDR3 size: 17 residues. Germline CDR1 reads LNHNV; CDR2 reads YYDKDF (reference sequence). V lost 2 bases to trimming and J lost 2 bases; unmatched junction nucleotides: 6. The CDR3 region is CATSRSGLAENTDTQYF. In DNA, the CDR3 is TGTGCCACCAGCAGATCGGGACTAGCGGAAAACACAGATACGCAGTATTTT.

In its sample, this clone was seen once. The chain has TRBV5-1 and TRBJ2-2; TRBD2 matches 12 bases. The CDR3 loop spans 16 amino acids. Germline assignment: CDR1 SGHRS and CDR2 YFSETQ. The V segment lost 2 bases and the J segment 6 bases; nucleotides outside the gene matches: 5. The CDR3 protein is CASSFLWTSGAGELFF. CDR3 sequence (DNA): TGCGCCAGCAGCTTCTTATGGACTAGCGGGGCCGGGGAGCTGTTTTTT.

This chain joins TRBV5-6 and TRBJ2-4; a possible D gene is TRBD2 (6 bases). Trimming took 3 bases from V and 16 from J, leaving 20 bases between them. Germline V CDR1 and CDR2: SGHDT, YYEEEE. This CDR3 comprises 13 residues. The CDR3 region is CASSSGGAENHYF. The CDR3 coding sequence is TGTGCCAGCAGCTCCGGCGGGGCTGAGAACCATTACTTC. The variable domain in full, with the rest retrieved from reference TRBV5-6 and TRBJ2-4, is DAGVTQSPTHLIKTRGQQVTLRCSPKSGHDTVSWYQQALGQGPQFIFQYYEEEERQRGNFPDRFSGHQFPNYSSELNVNALLLGDSALYLCASSSGGAENHYFGAGTRLSVL.

The J gene is TRBJ2-7, the V gene TRBV28; 7 bases are a match to TRBD1. The CDR3 runs to 16 residues. From germline, CDR1 is MDHEN and CDR2 SYDVKM. J lost 0 bases, V lost 3 bases, and 8 bases had no gene match. DNA for the CDR3: TGTGCCAGCAGTTTGTGGTTCGGGACAGCCTCCTACGAGCAGTACTTC. Amino acids: CASSLWFGTASYEQYF.